The 3 T cell receptor beta chains given below trace back to one sample, sequenced in a study of shared clonotypes between healthy human individuals. Sequencing was performed with immunoSEQ multiplex PCR; in TCRdb, only in-frame clones are kept and a portion is missing. The repertoire consists of over a million clones, with about 75% occurring once and the leading ten covering around 1.4%. Sequencing used memory CD4+ T cells sorted from blood. Subset here: CD45RA-negative fraction. All receptors derive from a man between 18 and 29 years old in good health.

This CDR3 reads CASSQGRLAVQYF. In DNA form, the CDR3 reads TGTGCCAGCAGCCAAGGGAGACTAGCTGTGCAGTACTTC. The chain carries TRBV14 and TRBJ2-7; 7 positions agree with TRBD2. Trimming removed 1 base from V and 9 bases from J; junction bases left unmatched: 6. In germline, CDR1 is SGHDN, CDR2 FVKESK. This CDR3 comprises 13 residues.

This clone appeared a few times. The CDR3 sequence is CASRDGDRIEAFF. CDR3 nucleotides: TGTGCCAGCAGAGACGGGGACAGAATTGAAGCTTTCTTT. This rearrangement joins TRBV6-6 to TRBJ1-1; 7 bases align to TRBD1. Germline V gene lookup returns CDR1 MNHNY and CDR2 SVGAGI (reference sequence). Trimming took 6 bases from V and 7 from J; bases not matched to a gene: 8. The CDR3 runs to 13 residues.

The gene calls are TRBV5-5 and TRBJ1-2, with 8 bases fitting TRBD1. Germline V gives CDR1 SGHKS, CDR2 YYEKEE (reference sequence). This CDR3 contains 14 residues. The V and J ends lost 1 base and 5 bases, in that order; junction bases with no gene match: 4. CDR3 residues: CASSLSTGGYGYTF. In DNA, the CDR3 is TGTGCCAGCAGCTTGTCAACAGGGGGATATGGCTACACCTTC.